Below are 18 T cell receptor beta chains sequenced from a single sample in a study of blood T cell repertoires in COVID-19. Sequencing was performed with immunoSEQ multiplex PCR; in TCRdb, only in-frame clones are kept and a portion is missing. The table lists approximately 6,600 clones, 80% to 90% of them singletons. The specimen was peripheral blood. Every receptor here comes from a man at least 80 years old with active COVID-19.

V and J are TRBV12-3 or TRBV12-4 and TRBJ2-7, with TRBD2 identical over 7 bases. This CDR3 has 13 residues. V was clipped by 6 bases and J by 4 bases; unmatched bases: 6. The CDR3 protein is CASSSRGGYEQYF. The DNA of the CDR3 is TGTGCCAGCAGCTCCCGGGGAGGGTACGAGCAGTACTTC.

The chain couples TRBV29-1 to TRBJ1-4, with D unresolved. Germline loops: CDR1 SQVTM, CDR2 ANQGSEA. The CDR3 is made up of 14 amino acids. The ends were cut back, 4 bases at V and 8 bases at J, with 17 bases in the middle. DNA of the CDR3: TGCAGCGTTGGGGTAGCCGGAGAGATCGAAAAACTGTTTTTT. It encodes CSVGVAGEIEKLFF.

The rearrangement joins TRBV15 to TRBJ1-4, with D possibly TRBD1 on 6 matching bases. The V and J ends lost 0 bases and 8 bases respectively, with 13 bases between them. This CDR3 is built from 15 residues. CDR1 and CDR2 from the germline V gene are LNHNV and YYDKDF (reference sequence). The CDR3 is CATSREGALWEKLFF. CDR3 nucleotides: TGTGCCACCAGCAGAGAGGGGGCGCTTTGGGAAAAACTGTTTTTT.

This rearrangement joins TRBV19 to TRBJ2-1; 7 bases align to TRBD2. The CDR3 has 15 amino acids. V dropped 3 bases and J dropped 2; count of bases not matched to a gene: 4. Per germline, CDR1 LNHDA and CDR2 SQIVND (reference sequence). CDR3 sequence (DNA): TGTGCCAGTAGTATCGCTAGCGGAGCCTACAATGAGCAGTTCTTC. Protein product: CASSIASGAYNEQFF.

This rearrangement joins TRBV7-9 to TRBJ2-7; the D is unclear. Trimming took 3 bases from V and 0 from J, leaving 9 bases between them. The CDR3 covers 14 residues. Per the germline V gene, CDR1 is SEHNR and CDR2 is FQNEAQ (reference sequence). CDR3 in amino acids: CASSLSGVSYEQYF. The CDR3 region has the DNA TGTGCCAGCAGCTTGTCAGGCGTCTCCTACGAGCAGTACTTC.

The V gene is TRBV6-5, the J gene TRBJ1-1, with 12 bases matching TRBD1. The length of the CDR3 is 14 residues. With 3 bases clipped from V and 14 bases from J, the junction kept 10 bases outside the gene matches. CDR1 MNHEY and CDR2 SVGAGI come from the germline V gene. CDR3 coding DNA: TGTGCCAGCAGTTATACGGGACAGGGGGCTCTCAGCTTCTTT. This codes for CASSYTGQGALSFF.

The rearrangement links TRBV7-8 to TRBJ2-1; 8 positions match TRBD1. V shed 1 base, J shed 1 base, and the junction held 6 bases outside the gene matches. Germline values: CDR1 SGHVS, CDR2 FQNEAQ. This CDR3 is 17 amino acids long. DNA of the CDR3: TGTGCCAGCAGCTTAGGACAGGGGATGGCATCCTACAATGAGCAGTTCTTC. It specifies CASSLGQGMASYNEQFF.

CDR3 sequence: CASRSSGLAGVQEFF. The CDR3, as DNA: TGTGCCAGCAGATCAAGCGGACTAGCGGGAGTTCAGGAGTTCTTC. The rearrangement links TRBV6-5 to TRBJ2-1; TRBD2 matches at 13 bases. V gave up 6 bases and J gave up 14 bases; unmatched junction bases: 13. The germline CDR1 and CDR2 sequences are MNHEY and SVGAGI. CDR3 length: 15 residues.

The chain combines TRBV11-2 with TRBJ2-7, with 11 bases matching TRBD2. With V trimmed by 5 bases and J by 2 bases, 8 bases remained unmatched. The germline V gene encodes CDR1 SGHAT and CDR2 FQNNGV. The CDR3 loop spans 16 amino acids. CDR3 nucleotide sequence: TGTGCCAGCAGCGACCAACTAGCGGGAGCAGCCTACGAGCAGTACTTC. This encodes CASSDQLAGAAYEQYF. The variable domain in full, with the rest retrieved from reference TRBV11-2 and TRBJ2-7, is EAGVAQSPRYKIIEKRQSVAFWCNPISGHATLYWYQQILGQGPKLLIQFQNNGVVDDSQLPKDRFSAERLKGVDSTLKIQPAKLEDSAVYLCASSDQLAGAAYEQYFGPGTRLTVT.

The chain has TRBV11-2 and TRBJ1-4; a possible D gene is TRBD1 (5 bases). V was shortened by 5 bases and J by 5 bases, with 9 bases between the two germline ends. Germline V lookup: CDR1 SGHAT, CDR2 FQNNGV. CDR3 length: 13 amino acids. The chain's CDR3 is CASSADRNEKLFF. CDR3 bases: TGTGCCAGCAGCGCCGACAGAAATGAAAAACTGTTTTTT.

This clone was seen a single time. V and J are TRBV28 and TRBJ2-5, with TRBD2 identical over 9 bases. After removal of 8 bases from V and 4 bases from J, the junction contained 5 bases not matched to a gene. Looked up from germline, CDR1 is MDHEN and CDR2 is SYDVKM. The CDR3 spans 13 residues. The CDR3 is CASLAGAVETQYF. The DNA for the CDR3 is TGTGCCAGCTTAGCGGGAGCAGTAGAGACCCAGTACTTC.

CDR3 nucleotides: TGTGCCAGCAGCCCCAGGGGGGCTAATGAAAAACTGTTTTTT. Translating it yields CASSPRGANEKLFF. The rearrangement uses TRBV3-1 (or the pseudogene TRBV3-2) and TRBJ1-4; 7 bases are a match to TRBD1. Germline loops: CDR1 LGHDT, CDR2 YNNKEL (reference sequence). V dropped 4 bases and J dropped 3; count of bases not matched to a gene: 2. This CDR3 is 14 amino acids long.

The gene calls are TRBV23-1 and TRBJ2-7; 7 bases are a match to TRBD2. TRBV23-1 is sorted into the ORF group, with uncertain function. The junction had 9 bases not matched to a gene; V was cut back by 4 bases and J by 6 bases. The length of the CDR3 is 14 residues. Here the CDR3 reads CASSPGAGEGEQYF. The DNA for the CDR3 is TGCGCCAGCAGTCCGGGTGCGGGAGAGGGCGAGCAGTACTTC.

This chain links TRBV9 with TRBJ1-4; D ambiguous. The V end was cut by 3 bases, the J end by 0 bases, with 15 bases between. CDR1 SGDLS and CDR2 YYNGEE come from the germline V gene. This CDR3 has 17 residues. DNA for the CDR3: TGTGCCAGCAGCGCCGATCGATGGACTACAACTAATGAAAAACTGTTTTTT. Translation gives CASSADRWTTTNEKLFF.

CDR3 amino acids: CASSRDRAHNEQFF. The CDR3 DNA follows: TGTGCCAGCAGCCGGGACAGGGCACACAATGAGCAGTTCTTC. V is TRBV25-1 and J is TRBJ2-1; TRBD1 matches at 9 bases. Unmatched junction bases numbered 5, after V lost 6 bases and J lost 5 bases. CDR1 MGHDK and CDR2 SYGVNS come from the germline V gene. The length of the CDR3 is 14 residues.

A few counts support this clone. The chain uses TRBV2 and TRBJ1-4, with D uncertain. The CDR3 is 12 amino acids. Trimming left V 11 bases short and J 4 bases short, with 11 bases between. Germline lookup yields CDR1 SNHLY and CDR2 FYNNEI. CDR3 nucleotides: TGTGCCGGCCGGGAGCTTAATGAAAAACTGTTTTTT. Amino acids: CAGRELNEKLFF. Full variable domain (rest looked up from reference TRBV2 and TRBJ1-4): EPEVTQTPSHQVTQMGQEVILRCVPISNHLYFYWYRQILGQKVEFLVSFYNNEISEKSEIFDDQFSVERPDGSNFTLKIRSTKLEDSAMYFCAGRELNEKLFFGSGTQLSVL.

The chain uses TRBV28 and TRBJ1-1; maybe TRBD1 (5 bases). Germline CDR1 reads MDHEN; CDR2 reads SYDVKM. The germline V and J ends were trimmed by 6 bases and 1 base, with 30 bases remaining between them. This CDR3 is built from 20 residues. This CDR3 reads CASRLREGGGTLWTNTEAFF. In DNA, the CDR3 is TGTGCCAGCAGATTGAGGGAGGGTGGGGGAACCCTTTGGACGAACACTGAAGCTTTCTTT.

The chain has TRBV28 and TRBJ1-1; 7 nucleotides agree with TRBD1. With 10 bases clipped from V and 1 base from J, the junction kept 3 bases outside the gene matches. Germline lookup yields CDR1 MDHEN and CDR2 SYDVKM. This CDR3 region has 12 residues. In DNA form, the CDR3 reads TGTGCCATCGGGACAGCGAACACTGAAGCTTTCTTT. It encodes CAIGTANTEAFF.